This entry features one T cell receptor beta chain sequence. Method: immunoSEQ multiplex PCR; TCRdb's copy keeps in-frame clones and lacks some. The sample comprises about 180,000 clones, 83% of which are singletons, and about 7.1% rests with the top ten. The CDR3 runs to 16 residues. The V segment lost 2 bases and the J segment 14 bases; nucleotides outside the gene matches: 14. CDR1 is KGHSH, CDR2 LQKENI, per germline. This entry comes from a study of blood T cell repertoires in COVID-19. The chain uses TRBV18 and TRBJ1-6; TRBD1 matches at 8 bases. The source of this sequence is a woman aged 70-85 years with COVID-19, enrolled during active disease. Sequencing was done on a sample of peripheral blood. CDR3 region: CASSPDGDRSGGSLHF. The CDR3 bases are TGTGCCAGCTCACCAGATGGGGACAGGTCGGGAGGATCCCTCCACTTT.